One T cell receptor (beta chain) is described in this entry. Its antigen remains unknown. These data originate in a study of OX40 agonist ivuxolimab in advanced cancers. The overall study: While on treatment, patients had intravenous ivuxolimab at 0.01 to 10 mg/kg every 2 weeks. Partial responses were recorded for three patients, including one with hepatocellular carcinoma and two with cutaneous melanoma. Study results and caveats: Relative to CD4+ cells, CD8+ T cells on average had more expanded clones.

Assay: immunoSEQ multiplex PCR; the TCRdb copy retains only in-frame clones and omits some. The sample has 30,000 to 35,000 clones, approximately 80% seen once; the top ten hold about 14%. The TCR comes from an adult with an advanced solid tumor such as melanoma, head and neck, liver or kidney cancer. The input for sequencing was CD4+ or CD8+ T cells sorted from blood, taken in a trial of the OX40 agonist ivuxolimab.

The CDR3 DNA sequence: TGTGCCAGCAGCCCTCAATTTAGCGGGAGGCGCACAGATACGCAGTATTTT. This codes for CASSPQFSGRRTDTQYF. This rearrangement joins TRBV11-2 to TRBJ2-3; 10 nucleotides agree with TRBD2. This CDR3 is built from 17 residues. The trim removed 5 bases at V and 1 base at J, leaving 9 bases unmatched. Germline V gene data show CDR1 as SGHAT and CDR2 as FQNNGV.